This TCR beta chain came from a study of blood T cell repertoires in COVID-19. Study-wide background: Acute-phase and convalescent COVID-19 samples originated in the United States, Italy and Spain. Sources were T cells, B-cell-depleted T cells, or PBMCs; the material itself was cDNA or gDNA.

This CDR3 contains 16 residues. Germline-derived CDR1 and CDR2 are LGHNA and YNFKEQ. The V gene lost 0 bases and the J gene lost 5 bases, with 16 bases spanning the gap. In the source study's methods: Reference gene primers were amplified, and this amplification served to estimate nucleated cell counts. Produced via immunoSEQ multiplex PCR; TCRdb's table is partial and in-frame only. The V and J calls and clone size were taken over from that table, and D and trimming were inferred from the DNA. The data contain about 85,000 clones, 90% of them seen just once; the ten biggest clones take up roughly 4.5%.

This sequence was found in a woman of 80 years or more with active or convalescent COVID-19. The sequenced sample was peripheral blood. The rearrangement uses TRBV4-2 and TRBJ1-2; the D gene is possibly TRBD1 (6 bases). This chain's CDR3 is CASSQDLGEQGYGYTF. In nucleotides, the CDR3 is TGTGCCAGCAGCCAAGATCTAGGAGAACAGGGATATGGCTACACCTTC.